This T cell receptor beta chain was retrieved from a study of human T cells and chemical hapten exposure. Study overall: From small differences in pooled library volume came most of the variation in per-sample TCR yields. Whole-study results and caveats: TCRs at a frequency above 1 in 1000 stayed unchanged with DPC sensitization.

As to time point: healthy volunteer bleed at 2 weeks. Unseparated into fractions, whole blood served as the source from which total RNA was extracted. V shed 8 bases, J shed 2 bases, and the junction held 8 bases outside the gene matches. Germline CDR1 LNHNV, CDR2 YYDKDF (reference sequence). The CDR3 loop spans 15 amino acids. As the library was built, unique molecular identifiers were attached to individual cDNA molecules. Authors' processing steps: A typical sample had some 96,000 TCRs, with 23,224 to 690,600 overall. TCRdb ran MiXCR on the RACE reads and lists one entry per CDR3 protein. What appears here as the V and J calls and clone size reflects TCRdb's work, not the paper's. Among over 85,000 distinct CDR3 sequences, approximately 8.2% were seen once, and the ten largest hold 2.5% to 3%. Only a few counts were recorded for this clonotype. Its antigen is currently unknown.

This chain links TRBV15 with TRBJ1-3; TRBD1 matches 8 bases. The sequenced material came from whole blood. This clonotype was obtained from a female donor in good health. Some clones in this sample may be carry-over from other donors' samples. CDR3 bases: TGTGCCACCGCTGCCAGGGGGCAAGCTGGAAACACCATATATTTT. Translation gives CATAARGQAGNTIYF. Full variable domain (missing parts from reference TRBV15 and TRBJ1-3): DAMVIQNPRYQVTQFGKPVTLSCSQTLNHNVMYWYQQKSSQAPKLLFHYYDKDFNNEADTPDNFQSRRPNTSFCFLDIRSPGLGDTAMYLCATAARGQAGNTIYFGEGSWLTVV.